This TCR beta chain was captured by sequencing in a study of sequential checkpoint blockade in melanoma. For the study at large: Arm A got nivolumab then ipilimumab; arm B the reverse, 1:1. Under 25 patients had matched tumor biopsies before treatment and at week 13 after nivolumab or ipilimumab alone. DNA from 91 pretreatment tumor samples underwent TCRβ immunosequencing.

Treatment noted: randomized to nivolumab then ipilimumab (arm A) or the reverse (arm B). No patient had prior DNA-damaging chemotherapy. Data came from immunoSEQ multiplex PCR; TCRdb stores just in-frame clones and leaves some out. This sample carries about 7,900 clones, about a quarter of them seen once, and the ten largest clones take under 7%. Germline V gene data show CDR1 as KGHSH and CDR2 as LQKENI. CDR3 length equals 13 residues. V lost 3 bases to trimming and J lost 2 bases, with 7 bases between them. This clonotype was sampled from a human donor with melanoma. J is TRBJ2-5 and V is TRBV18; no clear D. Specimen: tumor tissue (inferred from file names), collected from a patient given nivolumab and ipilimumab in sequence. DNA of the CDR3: TGTGCCAGCTCACCGGGCCTTCAAGAGACCCAGTACTTC. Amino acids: CASSPGLQETQYF.